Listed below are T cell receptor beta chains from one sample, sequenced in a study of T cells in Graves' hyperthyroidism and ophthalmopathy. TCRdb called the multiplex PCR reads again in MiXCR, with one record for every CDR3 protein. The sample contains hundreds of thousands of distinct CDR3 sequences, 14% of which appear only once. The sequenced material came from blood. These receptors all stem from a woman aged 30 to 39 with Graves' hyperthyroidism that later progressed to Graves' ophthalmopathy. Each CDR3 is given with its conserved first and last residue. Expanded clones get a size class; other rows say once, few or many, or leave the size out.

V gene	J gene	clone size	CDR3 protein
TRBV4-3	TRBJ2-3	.	CASSRGLGTADTQYF
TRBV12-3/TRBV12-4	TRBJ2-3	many	CATIPGGTSTDTQYF
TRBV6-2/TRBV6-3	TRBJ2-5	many	CASSYGGFQETQYF
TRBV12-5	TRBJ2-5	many	CASGFSALEGAGETQYF
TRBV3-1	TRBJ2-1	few	CASSQEGRGRFYNEQFF
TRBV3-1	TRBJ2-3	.	CASSQGAEADTQYF
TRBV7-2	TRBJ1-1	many	CASGTPKSEAFF
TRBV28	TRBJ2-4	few	CASSLNGAKNIQYF
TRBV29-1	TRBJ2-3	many	CSVVTGVSTDTQYF
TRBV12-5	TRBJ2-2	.	CASGPRTGGITGELFF
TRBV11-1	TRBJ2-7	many	CASSLVSHLRGISYEQYF
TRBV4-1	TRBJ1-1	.	CASSQDFFRLNTEAFF
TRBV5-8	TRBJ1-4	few	CASRQGSTYKLFF
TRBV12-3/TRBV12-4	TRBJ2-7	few	CASSQDRYTYEQYF
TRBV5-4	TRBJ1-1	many	CASSPKPEGATEAFF
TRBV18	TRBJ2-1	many	CASSPRGTPLSYNEQFF
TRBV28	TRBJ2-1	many	CASSSYGRSSEQFF
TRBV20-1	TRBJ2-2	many	CSASGFRDRDTGELFF
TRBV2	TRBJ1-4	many	CASSEWGGPNEKLFF
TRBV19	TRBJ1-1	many	CASRTIPGQGAFGAFF
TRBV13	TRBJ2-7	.	CASSLVGGPESYEQYF
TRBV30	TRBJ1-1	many	CAWDTTEAFF
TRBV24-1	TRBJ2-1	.	CATSDWRGFNEQFF